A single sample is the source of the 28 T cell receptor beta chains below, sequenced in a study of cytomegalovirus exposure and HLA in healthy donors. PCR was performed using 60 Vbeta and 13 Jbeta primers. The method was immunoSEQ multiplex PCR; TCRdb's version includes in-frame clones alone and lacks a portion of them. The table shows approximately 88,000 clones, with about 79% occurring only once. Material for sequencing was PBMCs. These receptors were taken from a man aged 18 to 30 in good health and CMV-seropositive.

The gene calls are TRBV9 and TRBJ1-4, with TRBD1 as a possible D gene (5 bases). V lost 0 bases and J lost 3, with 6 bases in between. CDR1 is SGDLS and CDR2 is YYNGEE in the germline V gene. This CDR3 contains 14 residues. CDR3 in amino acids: CASSVEGSNEKLFF. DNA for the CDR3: TGTGCCAGCAGCGTAGAGGGGTCTAATGAAAAACTGTTTTTT.

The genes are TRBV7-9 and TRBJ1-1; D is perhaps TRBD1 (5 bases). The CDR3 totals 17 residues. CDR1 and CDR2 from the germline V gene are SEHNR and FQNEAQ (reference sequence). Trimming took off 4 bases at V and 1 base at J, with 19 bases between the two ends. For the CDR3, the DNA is TGTGCCAGCAGCTACTACCTCCAGGGAAGAGGGAACACTGAAGCTTTCTTT. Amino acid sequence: CASSYYLQGRGNTEAFF.

The CDR3 DNA is TGTGCCAGCACCCGGGAGGCTTCTTCCTACGAGCAGTACTTC. Translating gives CASTREASSYEQYF. The rearrangement links TRBV28 to TRBJ2-7; 7 bases line up with TRBD2. V dropped 7 bases and J dropped 1; count of bases not matched to a gene: 7. Germline V gene lookup returns CDR1 MDHEN and CDR2 SYDVKM. This CDR3 is built from 14 residues.

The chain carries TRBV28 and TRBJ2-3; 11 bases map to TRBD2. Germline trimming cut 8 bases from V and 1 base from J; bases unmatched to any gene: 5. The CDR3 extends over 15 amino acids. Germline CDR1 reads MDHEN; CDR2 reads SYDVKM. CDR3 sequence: CASVAGGTGTDTQYF. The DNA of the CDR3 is TGTGCCAGCGTAGCGGGAGGGACCGGCACAGATACGCAGTATTTT.

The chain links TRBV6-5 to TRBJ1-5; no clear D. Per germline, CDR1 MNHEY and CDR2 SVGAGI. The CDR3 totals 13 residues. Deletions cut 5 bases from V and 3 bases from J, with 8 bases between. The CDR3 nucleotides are TGTGCCAGCAGTCCGGACTACAATCAGCCCCAGCATTTT. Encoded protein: CASSPDYNQPQHF.

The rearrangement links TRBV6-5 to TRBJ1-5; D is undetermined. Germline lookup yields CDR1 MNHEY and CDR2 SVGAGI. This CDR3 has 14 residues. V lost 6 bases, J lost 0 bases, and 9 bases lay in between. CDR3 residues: CASSPDNSNQPQHF. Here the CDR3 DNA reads TGTGCCAGCAGCCCCGACAATAGCAATCAGCCCCAGCATTTT.

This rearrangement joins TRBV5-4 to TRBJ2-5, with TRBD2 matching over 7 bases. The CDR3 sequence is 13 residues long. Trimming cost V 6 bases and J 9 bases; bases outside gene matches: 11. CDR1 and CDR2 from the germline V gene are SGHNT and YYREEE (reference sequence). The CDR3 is CASMGREEAAQYF. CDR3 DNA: TGTGCCAGCATGGGGAGGGAAGAGGCGGCCCAGTACTTC.

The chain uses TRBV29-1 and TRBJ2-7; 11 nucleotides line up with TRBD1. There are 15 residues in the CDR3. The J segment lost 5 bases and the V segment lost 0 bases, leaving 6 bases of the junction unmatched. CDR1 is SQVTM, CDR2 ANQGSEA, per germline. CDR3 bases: TGCAGCGTTGAAGACTACGGACAGGGGGCTCACGAGCAGTACTTC. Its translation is CSVEDYGQGAHEQYF.

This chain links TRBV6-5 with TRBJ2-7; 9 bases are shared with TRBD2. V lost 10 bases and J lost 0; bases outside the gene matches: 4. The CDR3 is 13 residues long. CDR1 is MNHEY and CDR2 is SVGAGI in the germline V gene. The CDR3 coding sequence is TGTGCCACCTTGACTAGCGGCTCCTACGAGCAGTACTTC. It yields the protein CATLTSGSYEQYF.

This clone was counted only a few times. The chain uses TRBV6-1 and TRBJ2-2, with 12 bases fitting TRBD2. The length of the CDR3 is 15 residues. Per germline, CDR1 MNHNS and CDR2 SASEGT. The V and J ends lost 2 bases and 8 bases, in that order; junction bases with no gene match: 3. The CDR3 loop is CASSENTSGRGELFF. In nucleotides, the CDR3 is TGTGCCAGCAGTGAAAACACTAGCGGGAGGGGGGAGCTGTTTTTT.

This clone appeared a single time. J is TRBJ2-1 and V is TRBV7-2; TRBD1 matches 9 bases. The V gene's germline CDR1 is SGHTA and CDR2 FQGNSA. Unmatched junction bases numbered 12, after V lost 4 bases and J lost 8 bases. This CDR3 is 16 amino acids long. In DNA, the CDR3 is TGTGCCAGCAGCTCTCCCGGGACAGGGATTCTCGATGAGCAGTTCTTC. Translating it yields CASSSPGTGILDEQFF.

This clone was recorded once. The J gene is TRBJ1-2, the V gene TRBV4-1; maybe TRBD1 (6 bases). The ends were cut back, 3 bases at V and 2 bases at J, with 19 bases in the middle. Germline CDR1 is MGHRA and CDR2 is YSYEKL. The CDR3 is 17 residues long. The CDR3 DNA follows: TGCGCCAGCAGCCACCCTCTACCCAGGGGATCAAACTATGGCTACACCTTC. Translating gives CASSHPLPRGSNYGYTF.

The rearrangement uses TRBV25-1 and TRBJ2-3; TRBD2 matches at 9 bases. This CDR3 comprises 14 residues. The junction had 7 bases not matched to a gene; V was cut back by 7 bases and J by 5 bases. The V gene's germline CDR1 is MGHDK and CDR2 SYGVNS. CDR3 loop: CASNLAGVGDTQYF. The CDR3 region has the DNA TGTGCCAGCAACTTAGCGGGAGTTGGAGATACGCAGTATTTT. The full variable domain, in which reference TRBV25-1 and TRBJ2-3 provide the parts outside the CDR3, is EADIYQTPRYLVIGTGKKITLECSQTMGHDKMYWYQQDPGMELHLIHYSYGVNSTEKGDLSSESTVSRIRTEHFPLTLESARPSHTSQYLCASNLAGVGDTQYFGPGTRLTVL.

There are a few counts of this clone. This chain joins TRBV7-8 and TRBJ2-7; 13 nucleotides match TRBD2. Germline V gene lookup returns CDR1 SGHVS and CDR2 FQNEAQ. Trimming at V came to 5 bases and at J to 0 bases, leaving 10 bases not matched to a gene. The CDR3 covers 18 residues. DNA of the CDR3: TGTGCCAGCAGCCCTAGACTAGCGGGAGGTCAGTTCTCCTACGAGCAGTACTTC. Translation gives CASSPRLAGGQFSYEQYF.

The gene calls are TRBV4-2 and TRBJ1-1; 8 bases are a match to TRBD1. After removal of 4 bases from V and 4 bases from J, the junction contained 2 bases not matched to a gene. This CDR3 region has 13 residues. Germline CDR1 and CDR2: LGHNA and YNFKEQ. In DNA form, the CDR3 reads TGTGCCAGCAGCCTCACAGGGGGCACTGAAGCTTTCTTT. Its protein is CASSLTGGTEAFF.

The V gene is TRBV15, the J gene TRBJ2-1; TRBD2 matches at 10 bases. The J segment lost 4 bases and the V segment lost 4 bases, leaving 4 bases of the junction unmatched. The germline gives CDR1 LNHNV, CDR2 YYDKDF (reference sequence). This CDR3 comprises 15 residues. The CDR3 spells CATSIGLAVYNEQFF. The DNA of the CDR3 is TGTGCCACCAGCATTGGACTAGCGGTTTACAATGAGCAGTTCTTC.

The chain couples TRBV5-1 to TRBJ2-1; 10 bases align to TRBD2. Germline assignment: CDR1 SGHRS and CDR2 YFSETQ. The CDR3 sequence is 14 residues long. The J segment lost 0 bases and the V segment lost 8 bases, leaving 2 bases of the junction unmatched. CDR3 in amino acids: CASTSGISYNEQFF. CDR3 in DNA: TGCGCCAGTACTAGCGGGATCTCCTACAATGAGCAGTTCTTC.

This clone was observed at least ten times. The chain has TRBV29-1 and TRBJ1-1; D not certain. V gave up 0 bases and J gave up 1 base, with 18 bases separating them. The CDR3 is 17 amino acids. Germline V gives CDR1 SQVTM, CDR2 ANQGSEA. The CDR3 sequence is CSVEELGEGRRNTEAFF. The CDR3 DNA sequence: TGCAGCGTTGAAGAGTTAGGCGAGGGCAGGAGGAACACTGAAGCTTTCTTT.

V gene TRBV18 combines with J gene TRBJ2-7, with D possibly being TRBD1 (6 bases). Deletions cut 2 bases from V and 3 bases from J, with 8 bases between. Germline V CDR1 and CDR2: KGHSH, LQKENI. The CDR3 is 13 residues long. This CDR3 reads CASSPAGDYEQYF. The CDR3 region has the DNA TGTGCCAGCTCACCAGCAGGGGACTACGAGCAGTACTTC.

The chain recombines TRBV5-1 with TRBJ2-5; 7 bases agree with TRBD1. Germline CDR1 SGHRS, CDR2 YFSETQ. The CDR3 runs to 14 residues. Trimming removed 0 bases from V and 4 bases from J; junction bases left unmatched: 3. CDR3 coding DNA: TGCGCCAGCAGCTTGGAGGGGGCGGGAGAGACCCAGTACTTC. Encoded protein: CASSLEGAGETQYF.

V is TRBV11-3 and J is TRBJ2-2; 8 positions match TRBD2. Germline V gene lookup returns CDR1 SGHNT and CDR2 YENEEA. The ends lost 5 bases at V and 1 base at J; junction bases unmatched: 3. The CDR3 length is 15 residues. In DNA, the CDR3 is TGTGCCAGCAGCCAGAGCGGGAGGAACACCGGGGAGCTGTTTTTT. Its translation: CASSQSGRNTGELFF.

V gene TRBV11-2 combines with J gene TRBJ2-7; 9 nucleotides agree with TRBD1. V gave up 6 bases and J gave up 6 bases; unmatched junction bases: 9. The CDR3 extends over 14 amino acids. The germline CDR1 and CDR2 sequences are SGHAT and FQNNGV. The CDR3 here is CASSRLRDRVEQYF. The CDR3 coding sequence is TGTGCCAGCAGTCGGCTACGGGACAGGGTCGAGCAGTACTTC.

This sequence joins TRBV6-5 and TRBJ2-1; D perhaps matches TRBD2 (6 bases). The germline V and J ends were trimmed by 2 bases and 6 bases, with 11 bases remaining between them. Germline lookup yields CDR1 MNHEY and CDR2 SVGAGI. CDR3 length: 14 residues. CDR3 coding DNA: TGTGCCAGCAGTTACGTCAGCGGGTTCAATGAGCAGTTCTTC. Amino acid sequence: CASSYVSGFNEQFF.

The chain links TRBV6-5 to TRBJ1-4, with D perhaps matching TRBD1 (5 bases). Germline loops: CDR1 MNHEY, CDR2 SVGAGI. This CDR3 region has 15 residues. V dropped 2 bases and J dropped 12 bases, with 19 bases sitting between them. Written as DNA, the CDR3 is TGTGCCAGCAGTTACCAAGCCGGGACTCACATCCAACTGTTTTTT. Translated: CASSYQAGTHIQLFF.

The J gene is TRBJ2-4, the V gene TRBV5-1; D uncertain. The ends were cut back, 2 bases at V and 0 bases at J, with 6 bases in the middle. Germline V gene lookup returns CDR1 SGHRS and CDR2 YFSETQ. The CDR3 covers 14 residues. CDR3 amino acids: CASSLRLAKNIQYF. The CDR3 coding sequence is TGCGCCAGCAGCTTAAGACTAGCCAAAAACATTCAGTACTTC.

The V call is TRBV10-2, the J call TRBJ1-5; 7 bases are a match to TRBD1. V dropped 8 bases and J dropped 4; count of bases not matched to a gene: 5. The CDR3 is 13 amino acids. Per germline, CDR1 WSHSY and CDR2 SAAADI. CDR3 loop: CASSGTANQPQHF. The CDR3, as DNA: TGCGCCAGCTCCGGGACAGCGAATCAGCCCCAGCATTTT.

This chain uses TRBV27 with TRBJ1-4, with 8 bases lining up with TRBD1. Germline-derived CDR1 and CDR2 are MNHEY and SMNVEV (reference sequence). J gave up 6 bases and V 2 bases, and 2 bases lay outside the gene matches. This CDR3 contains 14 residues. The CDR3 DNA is TGTGCCAGCAGTTTACAGGGGGCCGATGAAAAACTGTTTTTT. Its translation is CASSLQGADEKLFF.

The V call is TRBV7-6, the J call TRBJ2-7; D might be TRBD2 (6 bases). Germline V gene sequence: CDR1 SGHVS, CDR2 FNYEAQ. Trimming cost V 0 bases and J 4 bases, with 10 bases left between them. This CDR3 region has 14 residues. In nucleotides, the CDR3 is TGTGCCAGCAGCTTAGCGGGAGGCCTATACGAGCAGTACTTC. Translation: CASSLAGGLYEQYF.